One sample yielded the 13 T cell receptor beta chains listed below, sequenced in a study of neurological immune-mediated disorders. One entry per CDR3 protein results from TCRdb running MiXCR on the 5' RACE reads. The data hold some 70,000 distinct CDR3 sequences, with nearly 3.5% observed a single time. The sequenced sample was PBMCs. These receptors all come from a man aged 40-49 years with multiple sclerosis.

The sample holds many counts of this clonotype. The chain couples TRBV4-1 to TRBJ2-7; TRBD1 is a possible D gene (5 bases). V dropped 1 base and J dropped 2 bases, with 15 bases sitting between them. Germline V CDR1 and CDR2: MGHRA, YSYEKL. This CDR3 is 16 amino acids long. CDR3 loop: CASSQGQGADPYEQYF. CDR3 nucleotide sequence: TGCGCCAGCAGCCAAGGCCAAGGGGCGGACCCCTACGAGCAGTACTTC.

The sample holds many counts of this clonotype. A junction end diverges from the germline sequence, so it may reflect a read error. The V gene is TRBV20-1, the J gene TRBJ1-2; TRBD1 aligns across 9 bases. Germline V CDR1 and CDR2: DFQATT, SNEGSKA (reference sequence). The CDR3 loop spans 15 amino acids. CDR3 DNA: TGCAGTGCTGGAGATGGACAGGGGTTGCCTATGGGCTACACCTTC. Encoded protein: CSAGDGQGLPMGYTF.

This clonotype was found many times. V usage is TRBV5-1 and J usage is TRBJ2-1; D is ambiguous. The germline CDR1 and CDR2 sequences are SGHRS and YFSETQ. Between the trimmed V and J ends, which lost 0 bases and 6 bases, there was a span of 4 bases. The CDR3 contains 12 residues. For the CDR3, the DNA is TGCGCCAGCAGCTTGGGGGGCAATGAGCAGTTCTTC. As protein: CASSLGGNEQFF.

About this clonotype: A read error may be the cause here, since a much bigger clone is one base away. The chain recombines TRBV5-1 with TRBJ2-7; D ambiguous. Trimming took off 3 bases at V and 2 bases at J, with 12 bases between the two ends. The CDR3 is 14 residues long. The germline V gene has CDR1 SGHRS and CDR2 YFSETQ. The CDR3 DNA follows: TGCGCCAGCAGCTGGGGAAAGGAGACCTACGAGCAGTACTTC. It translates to CASSWGKETYEQYF.

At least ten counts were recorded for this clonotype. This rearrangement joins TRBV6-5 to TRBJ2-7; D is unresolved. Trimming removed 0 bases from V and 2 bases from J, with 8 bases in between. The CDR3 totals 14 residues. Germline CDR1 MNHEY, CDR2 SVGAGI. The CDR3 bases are TGTGCCAGCAGTTACTCGAGTGGCGCCTACGAGCAGTACTTC. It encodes CASSYSSGAYEQYF.

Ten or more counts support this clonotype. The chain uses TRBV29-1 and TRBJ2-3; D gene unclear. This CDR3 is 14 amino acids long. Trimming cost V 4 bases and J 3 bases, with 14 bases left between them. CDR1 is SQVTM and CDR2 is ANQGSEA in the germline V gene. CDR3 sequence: CSVVTRFRTDTQYF. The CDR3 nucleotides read TGCAGCGTTGTCACCAGGTTTCGTACAGATACGCAGTATTTT.

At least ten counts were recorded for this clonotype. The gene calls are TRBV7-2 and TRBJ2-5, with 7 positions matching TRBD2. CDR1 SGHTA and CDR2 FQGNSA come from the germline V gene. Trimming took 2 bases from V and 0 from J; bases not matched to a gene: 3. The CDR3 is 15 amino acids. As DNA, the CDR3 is TGTGCCAGCAGCTTACAGCGGGGCTACCAAGAGACCCAGTACTTC. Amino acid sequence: CASSLQRGYQETQYF.

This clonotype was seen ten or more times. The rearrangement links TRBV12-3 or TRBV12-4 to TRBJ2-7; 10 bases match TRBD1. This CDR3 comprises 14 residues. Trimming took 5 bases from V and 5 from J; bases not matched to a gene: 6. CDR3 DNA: TGTGCCAGCAGTCAGGGACAGGGGACCCACGAGCAGTACTTC. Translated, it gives CASSQGQGTHEQYF.

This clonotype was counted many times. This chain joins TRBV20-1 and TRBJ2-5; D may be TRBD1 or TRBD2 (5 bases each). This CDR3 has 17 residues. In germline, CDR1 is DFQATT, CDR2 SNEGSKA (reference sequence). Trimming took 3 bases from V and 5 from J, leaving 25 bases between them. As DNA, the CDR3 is TGCAGTGCTAGTACCCCCGGGGCCTACATAGACGGGGAGACCCAGTACTTC. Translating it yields CSASTPGAYIDGETQYF.

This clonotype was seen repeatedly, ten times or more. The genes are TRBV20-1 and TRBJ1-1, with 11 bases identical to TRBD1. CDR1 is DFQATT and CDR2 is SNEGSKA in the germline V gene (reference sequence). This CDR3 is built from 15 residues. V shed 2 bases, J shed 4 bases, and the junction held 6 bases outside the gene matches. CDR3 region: CSARRTGGWGTEAFF. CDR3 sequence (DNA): TGCAGTGCTAGACGGACAGGGGGCTGGGGCACTGAAGCTTTCTTT.

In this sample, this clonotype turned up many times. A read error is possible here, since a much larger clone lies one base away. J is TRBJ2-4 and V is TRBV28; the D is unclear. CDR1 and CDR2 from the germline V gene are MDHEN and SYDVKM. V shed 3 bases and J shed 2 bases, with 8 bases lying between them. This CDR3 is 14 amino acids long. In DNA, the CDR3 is TGTGCCAGCAGTTTCCAGGAGACCAAAAACATTCAGTACTTC. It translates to CASSFQETKNIQYF.

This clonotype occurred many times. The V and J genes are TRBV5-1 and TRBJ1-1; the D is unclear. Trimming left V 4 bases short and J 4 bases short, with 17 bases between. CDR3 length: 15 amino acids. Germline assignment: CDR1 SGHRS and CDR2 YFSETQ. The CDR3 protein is CASSPGHAGSTEAFF. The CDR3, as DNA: TGCGCCAGCAGCCCCGGCCATGCGGGTTCCACTGAAGCTTTCTTT.

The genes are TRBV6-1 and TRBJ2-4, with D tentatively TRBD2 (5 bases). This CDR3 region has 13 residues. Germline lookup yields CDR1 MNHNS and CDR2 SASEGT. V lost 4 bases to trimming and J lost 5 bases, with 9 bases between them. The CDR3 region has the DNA TGTGCCAGCAGTGCGAGGGCCGAAAACATTCAGTACTTC. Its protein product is CASSARAENIQYF.